The 22 T cell receptor beta chains listed next were all sequenced from one sample in a study of cytomegalovirus exposure and HLA in healthy donors. PCR amplification relied on 60 Vbeta primers (plus 13 Jbeta primers). TCRdb's table, derived via immunoSEQ multiplex PCR, lists solely in-frame clones and lacks some. The table lists about 130,000 clones, 75% to 85% of them singletons. Sequencing input: PBMCs. The receptors were gathered from a young man in good health and CMV-seronegative.

The V and J genes are TRBV6-1 and TRBJ2-2, with 8 bases aligning to TRBD2. Trimming cost V 1 base and J 6 bases; bases outside gene matches: 4. The germline gives CDR1 MNHNS, CDR2 SASEGT. This CDR3 has 15 residues. As DNA, the CDR3 is TGTGCCAGCAGTGAAGTAACGGGAGGGCCCGGGGAGCTGTTTTTT. It is translated as CASSEVTGGPGELFF.

The chain combines TRBV20-1 with TRBJ1-2, with a possible D match to TRBD1 (6 bases). The CDR3 has 11 residues. Germline CDR1 is DFQATT and CDR2 is SNEGSKA (reference sequence). Trimming took off 5 bases at V and 8 bases at J, with 12 bases between the two ends. CDR3 nucleotide sequence: TGCAGTGCTGAACAGGGAAACGGCTACACCTTC. Protein sequence: CSAEQGNGYTF.

The CDR3 loop is CASSLPGSYNEQFF. The DNA for the CDR3 is TGTGCCAGCAGCCTCCCCGGCTCCTACAATGAGCAGTTCTTC. This sequence joins TRBV7-9 and TRBJ2-1, with D hard to call. Germline CDR1 is SEHNR and CDR2 is FQNEAQ (reference sequence). This CDR3 contains 14 residues. The V gene lost 5 bases and the J gene lost 0 bases, with 8 bases spanning the gap. Supplemented by reference TRBV7-9 and TRBJ2-1, the full variable domain reads DTGVSQNPRHKITKRGQNVTFRCDPISEHNRLYWYRQTLGQGPEFLTYFQNEAQLEKSRLLSDRFSAERPKGSFSTLEIQRTEQGDSAMYLCASSLPGSYNEQFFGPGTRLTVL.

The chain joins TRBV15 to TRBJ1-5, with 7 bases aligning to TRBD1. The germline CDR1 and CDR2 sequences are LNHNV and YYDKDF (reference sequence). CDR3 length: 14 residues. After removal of 5 bases from V and 1 base from J, the junction contained 2 bases not matched to a gene. In nucleotides, the CDR3 is TGTGCCACCAGCTTGGGACAGAGCAATCAGCCCCAGCATTTT. Its translation is CATSLGQSNQPQHF.

This rearrangement joins TRBV4-3 to TRBJ2-3, with 8 bases that match TRBD2. This CDR3 contains 17 residues. V shed 0 bases and J 4 bases; nucleotides not matched to a gene: 9. Germline lookup yields CDR1 LGHNA and CDR2 YSLEER. The CDR3 spells CASSQDRSGSPSDTQYF. CDR3 nucleotide sequence: TGCGCCAGCAGCCAAGATCGGAGCGGGAGCCCCTCAGATACGCAGTATTTT.

This chain uses TRBV11-2 with TRBJ2-1; 8 bases are shared with TRBD2. CDR1 and CDR2 from the germline V gene are SGHAT and FQNNGV. The CDR3 is 15 amino acids. Unmatched junction bases numbered 9, after V lost 4 bases and J lost 7 bases. CDR3 DNA sequence: TGTGCCAGCAGCTCCAGGGGAGCGGGAGTGAATGAGCAGTTCTTC. Its translation is CASSSRGAGVNEQFF.

This clone has a handful of counts. This rearrangement joins TRBV30 to TRBJ1-2, with D unresolved. V was cut by 4 bases and J by 3 bases, with 12 bases left in between. From germline, CDR1 is GTSNPN and CDR2 SVGIG (reference sequence). This CDR3 comprises 13 residues. This CDR3 reads CAWTSSSDYGYTF. For the CDR3, the DNA is TGTGCCTGGACCAGTTCAAGCGACTATGGCTACACCTTC. Variable domain in full (rest from reference TRBV30 and TRBJ1-2): SQTIHQWPATLVQPVGSPLSLECTVEGTSNPNLYWYRQAAGRGLQLLFYSVGIGQISSEVPQNLSASRPQDRQFILSSKKLLLSDSGFYLCAWTSSSDYGYTFGSGTRLTVV.

The rearrangement links TRBV18 to TRBJ2-1; possibly TRBD2 for D (6 bases). The germline V gene encodes CDR1 KGHSH and CDR2 LQKENI. The CDR3 has 17 amino acids. V gave up 0 bases and J gave up 2 bases, with 14 bases separating them. CDR3 sequence reads: CASSPPSGVTAYNEQFF. CDR3 coding DNA: TGTGCCAGCTCACCACCTAGCGGCGTTACGGCCTACAATGAGCAGTTCTTC.

V usage is TRBV28 and J usage is TRBJ2-2, with 9 bases that match TRBD2. The CDR3 runs 15 residues. Germline V gives CDR1 MDHEN, CDR2 SYDVKM. V lost 2 bases and J lost 5; bases outside the gene matches: 3. CDR3 nucleotides: TGTGCCAGCAGTTTAGGTCTAGCGGGGACCGGGGAGCTGTTTTTT. The encoded protein is CASSLGLAGTGELFF.

V usage is TRBV10-1 and J usage is TRBJ1-4; D is unresolved. V lost 4 bases and J lost 4, with 7 bases in between. Germline V gene sequence: CDR1 WNHNN, CDR2 SYGVQD (reference sequence). This CDR3 comprises 13 residues. The CDR3 reads CASSGSFNEKLFF. The CDR3 DNA is TGCGCCAGCAGTGGTTCATTTAATGAAAAACTGTTTTTT.

Points on this clone: Different DNA sequences within this sample yield the same CDR3. The chain uses TRBV18 and TRBJ2-7, with 8 bases fitting TRBD1. The CDR3 consists of 15 residues. Per the germline V gene, CDR1 is KGHSH and CDR2 is LQKENI. V trimming: 0 bases; J trimming: 2 bases; junction bases outside the gene matches: 3. The CDR3 sequence: CASSPPGQGAYEQYF. CDR3 in DNA: TGTGCCAGCTCACCACCAGGACAGGGAGCCTACGAGCAGTACTTC.

The chain combines TRBV10-3 with TRBJ1-5; the D is unclear. The CDR3 totals 13 residues. Trimming pared 2 bases from V and 4 bases from J, leaving 6 bases between. Germline values: CDR1 ENHRY, CDR2 SYGVKD. CDR3 nucleotides: TGTGCCATCAGTGAGGCGGCAAATCAGCCCCAGCATTTT. This codes for CAISEAANQPQHF.

The chain is built from TRBV18 and TRBJ2-5; a weak D match, TRBD1 (5 bases). The germline V gene has CDR1 KGHSH and CDR2 LQKENI. Trimming took 3 bases from V and 4 from J, leaving 15 bases between them. This CDR3 has 15 residues. CDR3 DNA: TGTGCCAGCTCACCCGATCACACAGGTGGAGAGACCCAGTACTTC. It is translated as CASSPDHTGGETQYF. The full variable domain, its missing parts supplied by reference TRBV18 and TRBJ2-5, is NAGVMQNPRHLVRRRGQEARLRCSPMKGHSHVYWYRQLPEEGLKFMVYLQKENIIDESGMPKERFSAEFPKEGPSILRIQQVVRGDSAAYFCASSPDHTGGETQYFGPGTRLLVL.

There are a few counts of this clone. The chain couples TRBV5-1 to TRBJ2-1; 9 positions match TRBD2. This CDR3 contains 16 residues. Losses at the gene ends were 4 bases for V and 9 bases for J; bases not matched to a gene: 14. Germline V gives CDR1 SGHRS, CDR2 YFSETQ. This CDR3 reads CASSEISGSPVGEQFF. For the CDR3, the DNA is TGCGCCAGCAGCGAAATTAGCGGGAGCCCCGTCGGTGAGCAGTTCTTC.

In the case of this clone: The germline gene is not matched at one end of the junction; a read error may be the cause. The chain recombines TRBV7-9 with TRBJ2-7; 7 positions agree with TRBD1. This CDR3 is 12 amino acids long. From germline, CDR1 is SEHNR and CDR2 FQNEAQ (reference sequence). CDR3 sequence: CSSNEGQLEQYF. The DNA for the CDR3 is TGTTCCAGCAACGAGGGACAGCTTGAGCAGTACTTC.

This sequence joins TRBV7-9 and TRBJ2-1; a possible D gene is TRBD2 (5 bases). Trimming removed 0 bases at V and 8 bases at J, with 11 bases between. Germline V gene data show CDR1 as SEHNR and CDR2 as FQNEAQ (reference sequence). CDR3 length: 14 amino acids. The CDR3 sequence is CASSLAGDPHEQFF. The CDR3 DNA is TGTGCCAGCAGCTTAGCGGGAGACCCCCATGAGCAGTTCTTC.

The rearrangement uses TRBV2 and TRBJ1-1, with D possibly being TRBD1 (5 bases). The V end lost 6 bases, the J end lost 3 bases, and 8 bases lay between the germline ends. Germline loops: CDR1 SNHLY, CDR2 FYNNEI. The CDR3 length is 12 residues. Written as DNA, the CDR3 is TGTGCCAGCAGCTCAGGGTACACTGAAGCTTTCTTT. Translated, it gives CASSSGYTEAFF.

The chain has TRBV14 and TRBJ2-7; 7 positions agree with TRBD2. The junction had 14 bases not matched to a gene; V was cut back by 6 bases and J by 6 bases. In germline, CDR1 is SGHDN, CDR2 FVKESK. This CDR3 is 15 amino acids long. The CDR3 coding sequence is TGTGCCAGCAGTCCACTCCGGGACTACCAAGCCGAGCAGTACTTC. Amino acid sequence: CASSPLRDYQAEQYF.

This clone was seen only a few times. The genes are TRBV28 and TRBJ1-1, with D tentatively TRBD1 (5 bases). This CDR3 is built from 14 residues. Trimming pared 8 bases from V and 4 bases from J, leaving 17 bases between. Germline V gives CDR1 MDHEN, CDR2 SYDVKM. This CDR3 reads CASEGGGSTTEAFF. CDR3 bases: TGTGCCAGCGAAGGCGGGGGGTCTACCACTGAAGCTTTCTTT.

The chain joins TRBV5-4 to TRBJ2-7; D remains ambiguous. Trimming left V 4 bases short and J 1 base short, with 12 bases between. Germline assignment: CDR1 SGHNT and CDR2 YYREEE (reference sequence). The CDR3 is 14 residues long. As DNA, the CDR3 is TGTGCCAGCAGCCCGCCGACAAATTCCTACGAGCAGTACTTC. This encodes CASSPPTNSYEQYF. Full variable domain (missing parts from reference TRBV5-4 and TRBJ2-7): ETGVTQSPTHLIKTRGQQVTLRCSSQSGHNTVSWYQQALGQGPQFIFQYYREEENGRGNFPPRFSGLQFPNYSSELNVNALELDDSALYLCASSPPTNSYEQYFGPGTRLTVT.

V gene TRBV28 combines with J gene TRBJ1-2, with TRBD1 matching over 7 bases. This CDR3 contains 15 residues. The V segment lost 8 bases and the J segment 4 bases; nucleotides outside the gene matches: 13. Looked up from germline, CDR1 is MDHEN and CDR2 is SYDVKM. This CDR3 reads CASCQEGASIYGYTF. The CDR3 nucleotides read TGTGCCAGCTGTCAAGAGGGGGCTAGTATCTATGGCTACACCTTC.

Remarks on this clone: The junction departs from germline at one end; a sequencing error may be responsible. The chain couples TRBV7-7 to TRBJ2-3; possible D gene TRBD2, 5 bases. CDR3 length: 14 residues. The germline V gene has CDR1 SSHAT and CDR2 FNYEAQ (reference sequence). The DNA of the CDR3 is TGTGCTAGCAGCTCGGACTGGCTCACAGATACGCAGTATTTT. Translation: CASSSDWLTDTQYF.